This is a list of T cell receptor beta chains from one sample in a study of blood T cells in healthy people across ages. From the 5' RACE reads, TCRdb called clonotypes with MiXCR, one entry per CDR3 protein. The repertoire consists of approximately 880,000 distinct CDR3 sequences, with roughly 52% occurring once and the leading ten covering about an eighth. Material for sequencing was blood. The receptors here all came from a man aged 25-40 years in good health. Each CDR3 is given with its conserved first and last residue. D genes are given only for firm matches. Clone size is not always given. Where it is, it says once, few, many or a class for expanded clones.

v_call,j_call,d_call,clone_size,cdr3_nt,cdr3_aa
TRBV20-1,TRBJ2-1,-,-,TGCAGTGCTAGAGATGGAAGGGGTAATGGGCAGTTCTTC,CSARDGRGNGQFF
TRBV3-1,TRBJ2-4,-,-,TGTGCCAGCAGCCTTGGGGGAGTTTCAAAAAACATTCAGTACTTC,CASSLGGVSKNIQYF
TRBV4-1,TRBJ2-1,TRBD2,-,TGCGCCAGCAGCCAGACTAGCGGGGAGAAGAACAATGAGCAGTTCTTC,CASSQTSGEKNNEQFF
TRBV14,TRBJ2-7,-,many,TGTGCCAGCAGCCAAGATGGGGGCTACGAGCAGTACTTC,CASSQDGGYEQYF
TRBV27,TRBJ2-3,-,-,TGTGCCAGCAGTATTACGGGACTGCGAGATACGCAGTATTTT,CASSITGLRDTQYF
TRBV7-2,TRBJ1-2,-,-,TGTGCCAGCAGCTTATGGGGTGGCTACACCTTC,CASSLWGGYTF
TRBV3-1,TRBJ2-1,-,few,TGTGCCAGCAGCCAAGATTTCGGGGGGCCCTACAATGAGCAGTTCTTC,CASSQDFGGPYNEQFF
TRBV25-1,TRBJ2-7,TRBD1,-,TGTGCCAGCAGTGGCTCCGGGACAGGGAATTGGGGGCAGTACTTC,CASSGSGTGNWGQYF
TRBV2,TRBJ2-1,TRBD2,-,TGTGCCAGCAGTGTAGGACTAGCGGGGTTGTACAATGAGCAGTTCTTC,CASSVGLAGLYNEQFF
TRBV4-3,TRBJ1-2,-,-,TGCGCCAGCAGCCAAGATCCGGTGCGGGGCTACACCTTC,CASSQDPVRGYTF
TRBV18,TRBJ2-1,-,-,TGTGCCAGCTCACCTACCTTAGAGTACAATGAGCAGTTCTTC,CASSPTLEYNEQFF
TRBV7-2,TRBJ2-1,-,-,TGTGCCAGCAGCTTCCTTACCGATGAGCAGTTCTTC,CASSFLTDEQFF
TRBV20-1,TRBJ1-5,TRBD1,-,TGCAGTGCTAGCGACAGGGGGCGTTTTAATCAGCCCCAGCATTTT,CSASDRGRFNQPQHF
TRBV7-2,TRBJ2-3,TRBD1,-,TGTGCCAGCAGCTTAGACTGGGGACAGGGAGGTAGTACGCAGTATTTT,CASSLDWGQGGSTQYF
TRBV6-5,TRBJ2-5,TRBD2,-,TGTGCCAGCAGCCTTACTAGCGGGGGGGCAGGAGAGACCCAGTACTTC,CASSLTSGGAGETQYF
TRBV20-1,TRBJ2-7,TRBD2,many,TGCAGTGCTAGAGAGCAGCGGGGGCTCTACGAGCAGTACTTC,CSAREQRGLYEQYF
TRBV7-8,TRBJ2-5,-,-,TGTGCCAGCAGCTCCAGACGGACTCGCAATCAAGAGACCCAGTACTTC,CASSSRRTRNQETQYF
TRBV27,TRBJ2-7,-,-,TGTGCCAGCAGTTTAACGGGACTTCCCTCCTACGAGCAGTACTTC,CASSLTGLPSYEQYF